The 18 T cell receptor beta chains listed next were all sequenced from one sample in a study of T cells in Graves' hyperthyroidism and ophthalmopathy. From RNA transcripts, TCR beta CDR3 regions were amplified. The TCR CDR3 first-round RT-PCR relied on the HTBI primer set. MiXCR, applied by TCRdb to the multiplex PCR reads, yields one record per CDR3 protein. The repertoire holds approximately 600,000 distinct CDR3 sequences, with about a fifth as singletons. The sequenced material came from blood. These receptor sequences come from a man younger than 40 with Graves' ophthalmopathy.

The chain uses TRBV6-1 and TRBJ2-7; the match to TRBD1 covers 10 bases. J lost 2 bases, V lost 4 bases, and 5 bases had no gene match. The CDR3 covers 15 residues. The germline V gene encodes CDR1 MNHNS and CDR2 SASEGT. The CDR3 DNA follows: TGTGCCAGCAGTGCCGGGACAGGGGTGCCCTACGAGCAGTACTTC. Its translation is CASSAGTGVPYEQYF.

This clonotype was seen many times. This chain links TRBV2 with TRBJ2-1; D is possibly TRBD2 (6 bases). The length of the CDR3 is 14 residues. CDR1 is SNHLY, CDR2 FYNNEI, per germline. V lost 5 bases, J lost 8 bases, and 16 bases lay in between. CDR3 region: CASSLRSRGDEQFF. In nucleotides, the CDR3 is TGTGCCAGCAGTTTAAGATCCCGCGGGGATGAGCAGTTCTTC.

The chain is built from TRBV29-1 and TRBJ2-5; D may be TRBD2 (6 bases). The CDR3 totals 13 residues. From germline, CDR1 is SQVTM and CDR2 ANQGSEA. The ends were cut back, 8 bases at V and 5 bases at J, with 18 bases in the middle. CDR3 DNA: TGCAGCCTACGGCGGGGAGGAGAGGAGACCCAGTACTTC. This encodes CSLRRGGEETQYF. The full variable domain, its missing parts supplied by reference TRBV29-1 and TRBJ2-5, is SAVISQKPSRDICQRGTSLTIQCQVDSQVTMMFWYRQQPGQSLTLIATANQGSEATYESGFVIDKFPISRPNLTFSTLTVSNMSPEDSSIYLCSLRRGGEETQYFGPGTRLLVL.

The chain is built from TRBV2 and TRBJ2-2; 9 nucleotides line up with TRBD2. The trim removed 5 bases at V and 3 bases at J, leaving 16 bases unmatched. The CDR3 spans 19 residues. Germline CDR1 is SNHLY and CDR2 is FYNNEI. The CDR3 DNA reads TGTGCCAGCAGTCTTCCCTCGGGGTTAGCGGGAGTCGACACCGGGGAGCTGTTTTTT. Translated: CASSLPSGLAGVDTGELFF.

The chain uses TRBV11-2 and TRBJ2-5, with D unresolved. V was shortened by 4 bases and J by 2 bases, with 11 bases between the two germline ends. Germline V gene data show CDR1 as SGHAT and CDR2 as FQNNGV. The CDR3 is 14 amino acids. The CDR3 DNA follows: TGTGCCAGCAGCTACGGTTTTGTTCAAGAGACCCAGTACTTC. Protein sequence: CASSYGFVQETQYF. The full variable domain, completed using reference TRBV11-2 and TRBJ2-5, is EAGVAQSPRYKIIEKRQSVAFWCNPISGHATLYWYQQILGQGPKLLIQFQNNGVVDDSQLPKDRFSAERLKGVDSTLKIQPAKLEDSAVYLCASSYGFVQETQYFGPGTRLLVL.

This clonotype was detected a few times. This rearrangement joins TRBV12-5 to TRBJ2-3; 10 positions match TRBD2. CDR3 length: 15 residues. Germline V lookup: CDR1 LGHNT, CDR2 FRNRAP. V gave up 3 bases and J gave up 4 bases; unmatched junction bases: 4. CDR3 amino acids: CASGLAGGPPDTQYF. CDR3 nucleotide sequence: TGTGCTAGTGGTTTAGCGGGAGGGCCGCCAGATACGCAGTATTTT.

The J gene is TRBJ1-2, the V gene TRBV4-3; a weak D match, TRBD1 (5 bases). The germline gives CDR1 LGHNA, CDR2 YSLEER. V was trimmed by 2 bases and J by 4 bases, leaving 14 bases between them. This CDR3 has 15 residues. The CDR3 protein is CASSQPFQGLYGYTF. In DNA, the CDR3 is TGCGCCAGCAGCCAACCCTTCCAGGGCCTCTATGGCTACACCTTC.

This clonotype was detected many times. The chain joins TRBV20-1 to TRBJ2-7; D might be TRBD2 (6 bases). Germline loops: CDR1 DFQATT, CDR2 SNEGSKA (reference sequence). The CDR3 is 13 residues long. Trimming took 5 bases from V and 5 from J, leaving 16 bases between them. The CDR3 spells CSARAASVHEQYF. The CDR3 bases are TGCAGTGCTCGCGCGGCTAGCGTGCACGAGCAGTACTTC.

In its sample, this clonotype was seen a few times. This sequence joins TRBV10-3 and TRBJ2-5; D is possibly TRBD1 or TRBD2 (6 bases each). The CDR3 consists of 14 residues. Germline-derived CDR1 and CDR2 are ENHRY and SYGVKD. CDR3 in amino acids: CAVSLGGQGETQYF. CDR3 coding DNA: TGTGCTGTCAGTCTAGGGGGGCAGGGAGAGACCCAGTACTTC.

The sample holds many counts of this clonotype. The rearrangement uses TRBV6-1 and TRBJ2-2; 13 bases align to TRBD2. V was pared by 5 bases and J by 6 bases, with 3 bases of the junction left unmatched. CDR1 MNHNS and CDR2 SASEGT come from the germline V gene. The CDR3 runs to 15 residues. The CDR3 DNA reads TGTGCCAGCAGTCGCACTAGCGGGAGGGCCGGGGAGCTGTTTTTT. Its protein product is CASSRTSGRAGELFF.

This clonotype was observed many times. The chain recombines TRBV28 with TRBJ2-7; 8 bases are a match to TRBD1. V trimming: 5 bases; J trimming: 7 bases; junction bases outside the gene matches: 10. CDR1 and CDR2 from the germline V gene are MDHEN and SYDVKM. The length of the CDR3 is 14 residues. The DNA of the CDR3 is TGTGCCAGCAGTAGCCTGGACAGGGTGGGGGAGCAGTACTTC. Protein: CASSSLDRVGEQYF.

V and J are TRBV10-3 and TRBJ2-7; TRBD1 agrees at 7 bases. CDR1 ENHRY and CDR2 SYGVKD come from the germline V gene. V was pared by 6 bases and J by 4 bases, with 6 bases of the junction left unmatched. This CDR3 has 13 residues. This CDR3 is CAIRAQGVYEQYF. The CDR3 bases are TGTGCCATCAGGGCCCAGGGGGTTTACGAGCAGTACTTC.

This clonotype was detected ten times or more. CDR3 sequence reads: CASSPSGTGDEQFF. The CDR3 DNA reads TGTGCCAGCAGTCCCTCCGGGACAGGGGATGAGCAGTTCTTC. The V call is TRBV6-1, the J call TRBJ2-1, with TRBD1 matching 10 bases. Looked up from germline, CDR1 is MNHNS and CDR2 is SASEGT. This CDR3 region has 14 residues. J gave up 8 bases and V 5 bases, and 6 bases lay outside the gene matches.

V and J are TRBV6-5 and TRBJ1-2; D is undetermined. The CDR3 is 11 residues long. The V end was cut by 2 bases, the J end by 6 bases, with 4 bases between. Per the germline V gene, CDR1 is MNHEY and CDR2 is SVGAGI. CDR3 protein: CASSYSNGYTF. The CDR3 DNA follows: TGTGCCAGCAGTTACAGTAATGGCTACACCTTC.

The sample holds many counts of this clonotype. V and J are TRBV12-3 or TRBV12-4 and TRBJ2-5, with a tentative D call TRBD2 (5 bases). V lost 5 bases and J lost 0, with 13 bases in between. The CDR3 length is 15 residues. Here the CDR3 reads CASSRGLQYQETQYF. Here the CDR3 DNA reads TGTGCCAGCAGTCGTGGACTCCAGTACCAAGAGACCCAGTACTTC.

The rearrangement links TRBV27 to TRBJ2-1, with TRBD2 identical over 11 bases. The J segment lost 10 bases and the V segment lost 4 bases, leaving 9 bases of the junction unmatched. Germline assignment: CDR1 MNHEY and CDR2 SMNVEV (reference sequence). This CDR3 has 15 amino acids. The CDR3 spells CASSSPGLAVREQFF. The CDR3 nucleotides read TGTGCCAGCAGTTCTCCGGGACTAGCGGTGCGGGAGCAGTTCTTC.

The chain joins TRBV6-1 to TRBJ1-2; D is unresolved. This CDR3 spans 15 amino acids. CDR1 and CDR2 from the germline V gene are MNHNS and SASEGT. V lost 6 bases, J lost 2 bases, and 16 bases lay in between. The CDR3 protein is CASRSATGLNYGYTF. CDR3 bases: TGTGCCAGCAGATCCGCGACCGGCTTGAACTATGGCTACACCTTC.

The DNA of the CDR3 is TGTGCCAGCAGTTTTAAAGCGGGAGGGTACACCGGGGAGCTGTTTTTT. The encoded protein is CASSFKAGGYTGELFF. This chain uses TRBV27 with TRBJ2-2; 10 bases agree with TRBD2. The germline V gene encodes CDR1 MNHEY and CDR2 SMNVEV (reference sequence). The V segment lost 3 bases and the J segment 3 bases; nucleotides outside the gene matches: 4. The length of the CDR3 is 16 residues.